The rows below give T cell receptor beta chains drawn from one sample of a study of shared T cell receptors in the human thymus. Sequencing was performed with immunoSEQ multiplex PCR; in TCRdb, only in-frame clones are kept and a portion is missing. Of roughly 660,000 clones in the sample, roughly 90% are singletons; the top ten hold around 0.0099%. These data are also associated with another study on human thymus T cells.

The specimen sequenced was thymocytes. Receptor source: a boy younger than two with a congenital heart defect. Each CDR3 is given with its conserved first and last residue. Fields, in order: V gene, D gene, J gene, clone size, CDR3 protein. A D gene is named only where the DNA matches it firmly. Clone size is stated in some rows and not others, as once, few, many or a class when expanded.

V gene: TRBV6-6; D gene: TRBD1; J gene: TRBJ1-5; clone size: -; CDR3 protein: CASSGTGVSNQPQHF
V gene: TRBV7-9; D gene: -; J gene: TRBJ2-1; clone size: -; CDR3 protein: CASSLARPGMGPGDEQFF
V gene: TRBV6-1; D gene: TRBD1; J gene: TRBJ1-1; clone size: -; CDR3 protein: CASSERRRGMGEAFF
V gene: TRBV27; D gene: TRBD2; J gene: TRBJ2-4; clone size: -; CDR3 protein: CASSAGVENIQYF
V gene: TRBV6-1; D gene: -; J gene: TRBJ2-1; clone size: -; CDR3 protein: CASSEAKGRNSYNEQFF
V gene: TRBV27; D gene: -; J gene: TRBJ1-1; clone size: -; CDR3 protein: CASSLLLPTDLNTEAFF
V gene: TRBV5-5; D gene: TRBD2; J gene: TRBJ2-1; clone size: -; CDR3 protein: CASSLGLAGVGAINEQFF
V gene: TRBV15; D gene: -; J gene: TRBJ1-4; clone size: few; CDR3 protein: CATSRDLWTNEKLFF
V gene: TRBV2; D gene: -; J gene: TRBJ2-7; clone size: few; CDR3 protein: CASAREDYEQYF
V gene: TRBV30; D gene: TRBD2; J gene: TRBJ2-1; clone size: -; CDR3 protein: CAWGPVGLPMNEQFF
V gene: TRBV5-1; D gene: TRBD1; J gene: TRBJ2-2; clone size: -; CDR3 protein: CASSLAGTAKGRELFF
V gene: TRBV7-3; D gene: -; J gene: TRBJ2-2; clone size: -; CDR3 protein: CASSLAGPYNTGELFF
V gene: TRBV14; D gene: -; J gene: TRBJ2-1; clone size: few; CDR3 protein: CASSQVGLQSRQFF
V gene: TRBV10-3; D gene: TRBD2; J gene: TRBJ2-1; clone size: few; CDR3 protein: CAIRRLAGVYEQFF
V gene: TRBV2; D gene: TRBD2; J gene: TRBJ2-1; clone size: few; CDR3 protein: CANLWTSGTSFSYNEQFF
V gene: TRBV29-1; D gene: TRBD2; J gene: TRBJ2-7; clone size: -; CDR3 protein: CSALTSGYEQYF
V gene: TRBV9; D gene: -; J gene: TRBJ2-7; clone size: -; CDR3 protein: CASSVGWQSYEQYF
V gene: TRBV7-8; D gene: -; J gene: TRBJ2-3; clone size: -; CDR3 protein: CASSPSGRTSLNTDTQYF
V gene: TRBV7-2; D gene: -; J gene: TRBJ2-7; clone size: -; CDR3 protein: CASSWSSYEQYF
V gene: TRBV11-3; D gene: TRBD1; J gene: TRBJ2-5; clone size: -; CDR3 protein: CASSSTTGPNQETQYF
V gene: TRBV11-3; D gene: -; J gene: TRBJ2-7; clone size: -; CDR3 protein: CASSLQGGGSYEQYF
V gene: TRBV29-1; D gene: TRBD2; J gene: TRBJ2-1; clone size: -; CDR3 protein: CSQRMAASGDNEQFF
V gene: TRBV7-9; D gene: -; J gene: TRBJ2-7; clone size: -; CDR3 protein: CASSPRVGYEQYF
V gene: TRBV4-2; D gene: TRBD2; J gene: TRBJ2-3; clone size: -; CDR3 protein: CASSHPAGGRTDTQYF
V gene: TRBV21-1; D gene: -; J gene: TRBJ2-7; clone size: few; CDR3 protein: CASSLRPGGEQYF
V gene: TRBV7-6; D gene: -; J gene: TRBJ2-7; clone size: -; CDR3 protein: CASSSQGAEQYF
V gene: TRBV4-1; D gene: -; J gene: TRBJ2-7; clone size: -; CDR3 protein: CASSCPRATTYEQYF
V gene: TRBV5-4; D gene: TRBD1; J gene: TRBJ2-5; clone size: -; CDR3 protein: CASSVTGAGETQYF
V gene: TRBV5-1; D gene: -; J gene: TRBJ2-7; clone size: once; CDR3 protein: CASSCQSGTYEQYF
V gene: TRBV9; D gene: TRBD1; J gene: TRBJ1-1; clone size: once; CDR3 protein: CASSSRTGDEAFF